This T cell receptor (beta chain) was retrieved from a study of shared clonotypes between healthy human individuals. Study findings and constraints: The four-donor shared clonotypes exceeded non-shared clonotypes in generation probability, with non-shared ones scoring lower. Naive subsets typically showed greater estimated richness than memory subsets. The study found about 5% of naive CD4 clonotypes shared across a handful of donors.

It was around 190 ng DNA, 25,000 to 35,000 T cell genomes, that sorted-subset replicate PCRs used. TCRdb's table, derived via immunoSEQ multiplex PCR, lists solely in-frame clones and lacks some. The sample consists of some 500,000 clones, roughly 95% of them appearing once. Comment on this clone: The antigen is not known.

V dropped 11 bases and J dropped 1 base, with 8 bases sitting between them. CDR1 and CDR2 from the germline V gene are MNHNY and SVGAGI (reference sequence). The CDR3 is 11 residues long. The chain combines TRBV6-6 with TRBJ2-5; a weak D match, TRBD2 (6 bases). The receptor's source is a woman in her twenties or thirties in good health. Sequenced material: naive CD4+ T cells sorted from blood. The subset denotes: CD45RA+ positively selected. DNA of the CDR3: TGTGCCGGGACTTTCCAAGAGACCCAGTACTTC. Amino acid sequence: CAGTFQETQYF.